The T cell receptor beta chain described here comes from a study of OX40 agonist ivuxolimab in advanced cancers. Data came from immunoSEQ multiplex PCR; TCRdb stores just in-frame clones and leaves some out. The top ten clones hold roughly 0.6% of a sample with 50,000 to 70,000 clones, roughly 84% of them seen once. CDR3 length: 13 residues. Germline CDR1 reads SEHNR; CDR2 reads FQNEAQ (reference sequence). Trimming removed 1 base at V and 1 base at J, with 4 bases between. The source was CD4+ or CD8+ T cells sorted from blood, collected in a trial of the OX40 agonist ivuxolimab. The sequence was obtained from an adult with an advanced solid tumor such as melanoma, head and neck, liver or kidney cancer. V usage is TRBV7-9 and J usage is TRBJ1-2; D remains unclear. The CDR3 region has the DNA TGTGCCAGCAGCTTAGTTGGTAACTATGGCTACACCTTC. Its translation: CASSLVGNYGYTF.